This T cell receptor (beta chain) was identified in a study of human T cells and chemical hapten exposure (TCRdb year 2021). Notes on the research overall: For sensitization, 2% DPC in acetone was applied to a 2 cm by 2 cm area of upper inner arm skin. Weekly therapeutic DPC doses were additionally applied to the scalp of patients throughout the roughly 26-week study period. Patch testing was done on the upper back using Finn chambers containing 0.01% DPC, and results were scored after 6 days according to International Contact Dermatitis Research Group standards. The patient cohort, mostly female, included alopecia areata with under or over 50% scalp involvement, alopecia totalis and alopecia universalis. Libraries were combined into a pool for sequencing, and differences in TCR yield between samples came mainly from small differences in library volumes within the pool. The study tracked peripheral blood TCR repertoire changes in vivo during primary and secondary sensitization to the hapten diphenylcyclopropenone (DPC) in alopecia patients. Patient blood was sampled pre-sensitization (week 0) and at 2, 6 and about 24 weeks after DPC sensitization. Some 29 alopecia patients gave blood for TCR sequencing at one to four time points (pre-sensitization, 2, 6 and 24 weeks). Both TCR alpha and TCR beta chains were sequenced from each blood RNA sample.

Broad study findings and their caveats: The number of PT1 expanded TCRs positively correlated with patch test score, significant at thresholds 8, 16 and 32 but not 4. Because all patients had alopecia, a presumed autoimmune disease, the immune response of the patients might differ from that of healthy individuals. No change with DPC sensitization was found in the number of TCRs above 1 in 1000 frequency, and no evidence of global repertoire structure alterations was found. Repeated subsampling changed both the strength of the expansion versus patch-test correlation and the threshold at which the correlation became significant. Significantly more large CDR3 similarity clusters were formed by expanded TCRs than by pre-sensitization or healthy control sets, consistent with antigen-driven responses.

The time point label corresponds to: pre-sensitization, week 0. The treatment or condition label here, explained by the study, means: therapeutic diphenylcyclopropenone sensitization with weekly scalp DPC. Total RNA was extracted from unfractionated whole blood that had been collected in Tempus Blood RNA tubes. At every patch-test visit, the blood draw took place before the patch test was put on. Eligible patients were aged 18 to 70, diagnosed with alopecia, deemed suitable for DPC therapy, and excluded if pregnant. Receptors were amplified or captured by RACE. Sequencing used a NextSeq 500. During library preparation, unique molecular identifiers were attached to individual cDNA molecules so that TCRs could be counted in a quantitative, reproducible way. In the authors' own workflow: Samples had a median of roughly 98,000 TCRs, with a range from 23,224 to 690,600. The Decombinator software suite was used to annotate the V, J and CDR3 of the TCR reads. To make PS versus PT1 abundance plots, every sample was subsampled to the same number of TCRs (28,000). Expanded TCRs were defined as absent before sensitization and observed at least eight times at the 2-week time point. TCRdb passed the public sequencing reads through fastp at Q25 and MiXCR, retaining productive beta sequences. Records with the same CDR3 protein are collapsed into one entry carrying the most frequent genes and DNA. These V and J calls derive from TCRdb rather than the authors' analysis. The sample profile shows tens of thousands of distinct CDR3 sequences; 9.5% to 15% of them were found once. The ten largest clones add up to 1.9% of the sample.

This clonotype appeared many times. Its antigen is currently not known. Base qualities are missing; no much larger clone stands one base away. V loses 4 bases of germline sequence and J loses 4 bases, and the interval between the two ends is 6 bases. CDR1 and CDR2, per the germline V gene, are MDHEN and SYDVKM. From its cysteine to its phenylalanine, the CDR3 spans 12 amino acids. Only the CDR3 DNA stays, 36 bases, in frame from base 1. This TCR was sampled from a middle-aged woman with alopecia areata. Some clones in this sample may be carry-over from other donors' samples. This chain joins TRBV28 to TRBJ2-3; TRBD2 is perhaps the D gene, given 5 matching bases. The starting material was whole blood, obtained in connection with sensitization to the hapten diphenylcyclopropenone (DPC). The DNA is TGTGCCAGCAGTTCGAGGGCAGATACGCAGTATTTT. Translated, this is CASSSRADTQYF.